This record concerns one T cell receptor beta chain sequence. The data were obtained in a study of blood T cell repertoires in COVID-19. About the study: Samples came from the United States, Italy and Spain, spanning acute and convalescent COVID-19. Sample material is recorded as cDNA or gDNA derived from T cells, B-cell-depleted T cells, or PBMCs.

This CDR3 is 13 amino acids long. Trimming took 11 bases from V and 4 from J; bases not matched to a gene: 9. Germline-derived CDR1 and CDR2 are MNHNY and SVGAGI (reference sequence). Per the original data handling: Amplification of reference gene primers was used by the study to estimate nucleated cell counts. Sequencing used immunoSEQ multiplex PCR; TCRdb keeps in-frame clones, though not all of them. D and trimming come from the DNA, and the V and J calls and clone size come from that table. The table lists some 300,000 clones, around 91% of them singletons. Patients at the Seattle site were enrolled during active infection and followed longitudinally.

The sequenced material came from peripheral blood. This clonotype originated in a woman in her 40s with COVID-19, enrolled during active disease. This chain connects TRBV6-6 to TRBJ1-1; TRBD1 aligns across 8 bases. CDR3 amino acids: CAAQGAPGTEAFF. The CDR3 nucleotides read TGTGCCGCCCAGGGGGCGCCGGGCACTGAAGCTTTCTTT.